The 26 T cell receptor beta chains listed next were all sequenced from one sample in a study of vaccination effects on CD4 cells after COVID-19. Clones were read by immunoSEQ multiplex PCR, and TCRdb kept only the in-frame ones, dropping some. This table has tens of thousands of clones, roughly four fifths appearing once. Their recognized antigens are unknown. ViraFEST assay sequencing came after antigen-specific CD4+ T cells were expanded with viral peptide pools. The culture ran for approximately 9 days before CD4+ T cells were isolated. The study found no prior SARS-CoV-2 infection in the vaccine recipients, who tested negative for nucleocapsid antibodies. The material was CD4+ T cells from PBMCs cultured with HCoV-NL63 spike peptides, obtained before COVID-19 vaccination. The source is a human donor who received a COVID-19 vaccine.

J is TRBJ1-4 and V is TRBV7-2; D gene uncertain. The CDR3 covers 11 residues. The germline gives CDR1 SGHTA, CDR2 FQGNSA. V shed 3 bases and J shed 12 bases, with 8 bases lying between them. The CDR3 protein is CASSLGIELFF. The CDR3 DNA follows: TGTGCCAGCAGCTTGGGTATAGAACTGTTTTTT.

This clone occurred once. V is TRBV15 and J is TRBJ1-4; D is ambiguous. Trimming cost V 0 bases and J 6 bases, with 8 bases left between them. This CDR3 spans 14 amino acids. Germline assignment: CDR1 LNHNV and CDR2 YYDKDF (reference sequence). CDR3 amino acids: CATSRDTAYEKLFF. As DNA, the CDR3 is TGTGCCACCAGCAGAGATACCGCTTATGAAAAACTGTTTTTT.

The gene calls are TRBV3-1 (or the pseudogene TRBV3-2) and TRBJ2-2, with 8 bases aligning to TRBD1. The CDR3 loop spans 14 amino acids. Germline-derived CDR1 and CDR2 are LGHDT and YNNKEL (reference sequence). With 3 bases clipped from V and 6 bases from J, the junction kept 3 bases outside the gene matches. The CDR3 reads CASSHGQGSGELFF. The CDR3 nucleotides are TGTGCCAGCAGCCATGGACAGGGTTCCGGGGAGCTGTTTTTT.

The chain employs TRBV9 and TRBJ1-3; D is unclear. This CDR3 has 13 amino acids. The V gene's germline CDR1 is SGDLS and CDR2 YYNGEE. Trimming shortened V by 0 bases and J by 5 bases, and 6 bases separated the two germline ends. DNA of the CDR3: TGTGCCAGCAGCGTAGATGGGAGAAACACCATATATTTT. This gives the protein CASSVDGRNTIYF.

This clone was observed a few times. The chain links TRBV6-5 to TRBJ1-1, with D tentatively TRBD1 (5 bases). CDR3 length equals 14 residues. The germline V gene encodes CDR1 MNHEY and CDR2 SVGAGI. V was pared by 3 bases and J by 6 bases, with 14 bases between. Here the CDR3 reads CASSYGTAVPEAFF. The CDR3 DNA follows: TGTGCCAGCAGTTATGGGACGGCGGTCCCTGAAGCTTTCTTT.

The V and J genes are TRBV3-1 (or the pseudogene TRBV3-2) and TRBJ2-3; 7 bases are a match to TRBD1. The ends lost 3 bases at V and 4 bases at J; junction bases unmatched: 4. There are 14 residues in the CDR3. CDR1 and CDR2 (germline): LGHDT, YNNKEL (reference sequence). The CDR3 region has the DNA TGTGCCAGCAGCCAGAAGACAGGGTCAGATACGCAGTATTTT. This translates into CASSQKTGSDTQYF.

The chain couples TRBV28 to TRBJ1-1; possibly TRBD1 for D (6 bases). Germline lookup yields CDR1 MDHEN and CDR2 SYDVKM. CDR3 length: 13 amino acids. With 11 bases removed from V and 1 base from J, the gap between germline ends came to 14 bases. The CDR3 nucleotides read TGTGCCGCGGGGGCAGGTTGGAACACTGAAGCTTTCTTT. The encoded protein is CAAGAGWNTEAFF.

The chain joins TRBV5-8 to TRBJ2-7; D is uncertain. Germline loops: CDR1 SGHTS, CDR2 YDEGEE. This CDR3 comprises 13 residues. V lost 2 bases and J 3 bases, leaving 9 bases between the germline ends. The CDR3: CASSFGRSYEQYV. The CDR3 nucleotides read TGTGCCAGCAGCTTTGGACGGAGCTACGAGCAGTACGTC.

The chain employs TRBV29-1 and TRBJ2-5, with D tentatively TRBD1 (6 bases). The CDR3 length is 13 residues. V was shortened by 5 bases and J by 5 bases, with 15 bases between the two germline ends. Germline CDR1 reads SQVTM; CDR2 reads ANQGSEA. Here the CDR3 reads CSVNGGSGETQYF. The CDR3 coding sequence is TGCAGCGTTAATGGGGGCTCGGGGGAGACCCAGTACTTC.

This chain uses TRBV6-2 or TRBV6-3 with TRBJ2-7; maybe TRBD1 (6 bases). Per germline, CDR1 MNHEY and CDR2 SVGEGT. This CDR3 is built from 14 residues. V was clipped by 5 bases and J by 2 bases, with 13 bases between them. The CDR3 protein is CASSLFGQPYEQYV. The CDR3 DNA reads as TGTGCCAGCAGTCTCTTTGGACAGCCCTACGAGCAGTACGTC.

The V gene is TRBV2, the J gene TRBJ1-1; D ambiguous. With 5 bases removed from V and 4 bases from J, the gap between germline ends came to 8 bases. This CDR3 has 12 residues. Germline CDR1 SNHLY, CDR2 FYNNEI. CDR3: CASSYSVTEAFF. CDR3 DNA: TGTGCCAGCAGTTACAGTGTCACTGAAGCTTTCTTT.

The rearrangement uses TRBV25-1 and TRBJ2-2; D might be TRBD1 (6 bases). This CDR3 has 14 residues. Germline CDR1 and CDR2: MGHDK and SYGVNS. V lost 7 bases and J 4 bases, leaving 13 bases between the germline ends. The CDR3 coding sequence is TGTGCCAGCACGGGGATGACAGGCACCGGGGAGCTGTTTTTT. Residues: CASTGMTGTGELFF.

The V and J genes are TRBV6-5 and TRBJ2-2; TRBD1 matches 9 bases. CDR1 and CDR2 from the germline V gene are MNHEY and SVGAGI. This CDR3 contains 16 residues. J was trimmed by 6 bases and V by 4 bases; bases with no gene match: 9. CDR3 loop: CASSSRDREGPGELFF. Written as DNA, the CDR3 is TGTGCCAGCAGTTCCAGGGACAGGGAGGGTCCCGGGGAGCTGTTTTTT.

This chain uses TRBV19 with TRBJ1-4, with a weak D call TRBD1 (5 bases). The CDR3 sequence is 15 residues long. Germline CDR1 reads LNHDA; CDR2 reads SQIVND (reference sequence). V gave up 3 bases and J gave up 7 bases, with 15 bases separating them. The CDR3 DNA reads TGTGCCAGTAGTATCCAAGGGGACGACGGTGAAAAACTGTTTTTT. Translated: CASSIQGDDGEKLFF.

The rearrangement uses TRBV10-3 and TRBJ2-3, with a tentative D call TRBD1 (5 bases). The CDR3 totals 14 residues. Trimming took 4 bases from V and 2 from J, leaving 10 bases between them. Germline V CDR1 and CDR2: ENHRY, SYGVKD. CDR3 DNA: TGTGCCATCAGTGCGTGGGGCCCCACAGATACGCAGTATTTT. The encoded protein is CAISAWGPTDTQYF.

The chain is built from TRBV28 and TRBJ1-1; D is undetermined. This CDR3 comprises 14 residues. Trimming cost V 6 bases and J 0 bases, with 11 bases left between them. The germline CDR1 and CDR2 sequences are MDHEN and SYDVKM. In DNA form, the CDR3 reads TGTGCCAGCAGGGGCAGCGTGATGAACACTGAAGCTTTCTTT. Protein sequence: CASRGSVMNTEAFF.

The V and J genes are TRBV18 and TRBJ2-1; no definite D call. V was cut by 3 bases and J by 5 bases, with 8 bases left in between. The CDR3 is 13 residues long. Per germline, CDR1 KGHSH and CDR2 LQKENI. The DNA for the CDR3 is TGTGCCAGCTCACCTGCAGTTAACAATGAGCAGTTCTTC. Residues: CASSPAVNNEQFF. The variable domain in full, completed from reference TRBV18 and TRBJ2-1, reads NAGVMQNPRHLVRRRGQEARLRCSPMKGHSHVYWYRQLPEEGLKFMVYLQKENIIDESGMPKERFSAEFPKEGPSILRIQQVVRGDSAAYFCASSPAVNNEQFFGPGTRLTVL.

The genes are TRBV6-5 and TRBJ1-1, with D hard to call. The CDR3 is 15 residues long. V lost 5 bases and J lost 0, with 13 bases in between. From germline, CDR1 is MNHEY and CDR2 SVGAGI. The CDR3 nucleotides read TGTGCCAGCAGTCCCCCCGGTCTGTTGAACACTGAAGCTTTCTTT. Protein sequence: CASSPPGLLNTEAFF.

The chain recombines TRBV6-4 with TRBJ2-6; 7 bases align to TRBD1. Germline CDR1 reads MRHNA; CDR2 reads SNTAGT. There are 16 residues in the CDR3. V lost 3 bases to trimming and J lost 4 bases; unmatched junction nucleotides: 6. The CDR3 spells CASSDFTGAGANVLTF. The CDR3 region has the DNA TGTGCCAGCAGTGATTTTACAGGGGCCGGGGCCAACGTCCTGACTTTC.

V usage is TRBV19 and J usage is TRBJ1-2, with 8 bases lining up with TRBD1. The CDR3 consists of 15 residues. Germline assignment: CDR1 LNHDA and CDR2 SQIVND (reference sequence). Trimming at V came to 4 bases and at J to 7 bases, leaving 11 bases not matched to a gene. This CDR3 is CASSKPGQGRSGYTF. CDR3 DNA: TGTGCCAGTAGTAAACCCGGACAGGGCAGGAGTGGCTACACCTTC.

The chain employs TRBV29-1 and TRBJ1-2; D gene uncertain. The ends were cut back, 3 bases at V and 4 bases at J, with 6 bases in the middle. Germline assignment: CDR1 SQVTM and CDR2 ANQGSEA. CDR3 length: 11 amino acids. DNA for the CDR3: TGCAGCGTTGAGTGGGCCTATGGCTACACCTTC. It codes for CSVEWAYGYTF. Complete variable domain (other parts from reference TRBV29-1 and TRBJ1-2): SAVISQKPSRDICQRGTSLTIQCQVDSQVTMMFWYRQQPGQSLTLIATANQGSEATYESGFVIDKFPISRPNLTFSTLTVSNMSPEDSSIYLCSVEWAYGYTFGSGTRLTVV.

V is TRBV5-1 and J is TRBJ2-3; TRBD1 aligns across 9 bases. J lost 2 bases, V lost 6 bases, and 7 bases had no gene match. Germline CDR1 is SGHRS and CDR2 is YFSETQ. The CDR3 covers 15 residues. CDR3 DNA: TGCGCCAGCATCCGGACAGGGGCGAACACAGATACGCAGTATTTT. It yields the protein CASIRTGANTDTQYF.

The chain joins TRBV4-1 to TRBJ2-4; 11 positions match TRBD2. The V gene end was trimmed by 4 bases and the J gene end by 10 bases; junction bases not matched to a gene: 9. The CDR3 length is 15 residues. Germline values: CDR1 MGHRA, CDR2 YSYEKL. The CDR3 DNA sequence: TGCGCCAGCAGCCTTGGACTAGCGGGCGGCCGGATTCAGTACTTC. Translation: CASSLGLAGGRIQYF.

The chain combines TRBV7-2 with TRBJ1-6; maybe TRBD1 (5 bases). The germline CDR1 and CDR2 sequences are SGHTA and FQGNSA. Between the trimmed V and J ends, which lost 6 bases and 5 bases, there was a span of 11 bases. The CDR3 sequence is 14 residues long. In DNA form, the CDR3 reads TGTGCCAGCAGGGGGGGTTTCCATAATTCACCCCTCCACTTT. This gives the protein CASRGGFHNSPLHF.

This CDR3 is CAIRGQTNTEAFF. The CDR3, as DNA: TGTGCCATCAGGGGGCAGACGAACACTGAAGCTTTCTTT. The chain links TRBV10-3 to TRBJ1-1; D is perhaps TRBD1 (5 bases). Looked up from germline, CDR1 is ENHRY and CDR2 is SYGVKD. The CDR3 is 13 residues long. V shed 6 bases and J shed 1 base, with 9 bases lying between them.

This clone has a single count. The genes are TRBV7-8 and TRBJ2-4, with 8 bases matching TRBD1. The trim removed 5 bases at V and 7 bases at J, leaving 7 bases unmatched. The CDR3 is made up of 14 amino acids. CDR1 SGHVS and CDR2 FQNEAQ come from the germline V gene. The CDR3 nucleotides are TGTGCCAGCAGCCCCCGGACAGGGTTGAACATTCAGTACTTC. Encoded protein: CASSPRTGLNIQYF.